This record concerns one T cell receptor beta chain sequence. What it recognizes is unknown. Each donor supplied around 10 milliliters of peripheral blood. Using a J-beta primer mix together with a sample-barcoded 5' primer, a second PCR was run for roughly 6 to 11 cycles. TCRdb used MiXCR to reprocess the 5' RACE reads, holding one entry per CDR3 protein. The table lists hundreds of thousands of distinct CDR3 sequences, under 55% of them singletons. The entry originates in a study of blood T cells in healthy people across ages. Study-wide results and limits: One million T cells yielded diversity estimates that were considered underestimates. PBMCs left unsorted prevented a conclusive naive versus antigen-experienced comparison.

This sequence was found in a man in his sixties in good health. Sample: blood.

In nucleotides, the CDR3 is TGCAGTGCTCCTAGAGACGCGGGCTACCAGCATTTT. Translated: CSAPRDAGYQHF. The V and J genes are TRBV20-1 and TRBJ1-5; D remains unclear. Germline CDR1 DFQATT, CDR2 SNEGSKA (reference sequence). The germline V and J ends were trimmed by 5 bases and 12 bases, with 17 bases remaining between them. CDR3 length: 12 residues.